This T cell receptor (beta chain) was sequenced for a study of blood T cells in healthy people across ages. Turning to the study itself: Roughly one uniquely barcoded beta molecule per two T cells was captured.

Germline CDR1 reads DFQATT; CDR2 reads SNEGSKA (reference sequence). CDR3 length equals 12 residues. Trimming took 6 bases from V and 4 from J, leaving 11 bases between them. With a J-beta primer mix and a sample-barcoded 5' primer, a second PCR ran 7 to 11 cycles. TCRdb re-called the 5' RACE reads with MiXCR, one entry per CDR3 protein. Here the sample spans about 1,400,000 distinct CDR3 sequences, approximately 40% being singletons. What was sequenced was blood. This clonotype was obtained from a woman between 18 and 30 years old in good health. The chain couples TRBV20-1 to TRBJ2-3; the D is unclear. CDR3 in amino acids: CSAILVSDTQYF. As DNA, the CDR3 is TGCAGTGCCATTCTAGTTTCAGATACGCAGTATTTT.